This TCR beta chain is from a study of blood T cell repertoires in COVID-19. In the study overall: T cells, B-cell-depleted T cells, or PBMCs provided the cDNA or gDNA that served as material.

This CDR3 spans 14 amino acids. The V gene lost 4 bases and the J gene lost 2 bases, with 11 bases spanning the gap. Germline CDR1 is LGHDT and CDR2 is YNNKEL (reference sequence). Original handling: Researchers report that nucleated cell counts were estimated from reference gene primer amplification. The table came from immunoSEQ multiplex PCR; TCRdb's copy has only in-frame clones and leaves some out. V, J and clone size reflect that table, while D and trimming were determined from the DNA. The sample holds tens of thousands of clones; 82% are singletons and the top ten take approximately 7%. This receptor was identified in a human donor in a cohort sampled during active COVID-19. The sequenced sample was peripheral blood. The chain links TRBV3-1 (or the pseudogene TRBV3-2) to TRBJ1-2; the D gene is possibly TRBD1 (6 bases). The DNA for the CDR3 is TGTGCCAGCAGCCCCGGACAGCCAAACTATGGCTACACCTTC. This translates into CASSPGQPNYGYTF.